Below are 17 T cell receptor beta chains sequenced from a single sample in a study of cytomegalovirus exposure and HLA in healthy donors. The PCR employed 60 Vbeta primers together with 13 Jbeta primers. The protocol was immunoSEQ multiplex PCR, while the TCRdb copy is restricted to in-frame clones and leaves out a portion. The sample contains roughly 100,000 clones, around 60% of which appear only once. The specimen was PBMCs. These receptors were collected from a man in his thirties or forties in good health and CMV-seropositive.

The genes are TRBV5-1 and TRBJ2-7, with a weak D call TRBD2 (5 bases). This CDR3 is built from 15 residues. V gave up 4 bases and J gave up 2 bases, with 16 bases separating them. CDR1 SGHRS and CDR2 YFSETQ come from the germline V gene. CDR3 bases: TGCGCCAGCAGCCCCTCAAGGGAGATACCCTACGAGCAGTACTTC. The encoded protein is CASSPSREIPYEQYF.

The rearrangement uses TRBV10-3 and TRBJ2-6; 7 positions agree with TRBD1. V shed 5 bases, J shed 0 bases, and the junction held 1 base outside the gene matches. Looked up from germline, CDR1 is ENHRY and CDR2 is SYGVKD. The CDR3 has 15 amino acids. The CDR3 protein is CAISRDSSGANVLTF. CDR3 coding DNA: TGTGCCATCAGTAGGGACAGCTCTGGGGCCAACGTCCTGACTTTC.

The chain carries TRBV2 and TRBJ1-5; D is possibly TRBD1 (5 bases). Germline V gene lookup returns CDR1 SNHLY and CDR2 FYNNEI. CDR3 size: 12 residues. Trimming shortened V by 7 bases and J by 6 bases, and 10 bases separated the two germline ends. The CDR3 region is CASNTGTQPQHF. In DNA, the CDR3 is TGTGCCAGCAATACAGGTACTCAGCCCCAGCATTTT.

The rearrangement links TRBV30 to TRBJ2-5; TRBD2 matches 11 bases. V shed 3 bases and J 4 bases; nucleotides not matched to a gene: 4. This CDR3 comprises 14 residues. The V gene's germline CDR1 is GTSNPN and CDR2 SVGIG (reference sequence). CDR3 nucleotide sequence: TGTGCCTGGAGGGCTAGCGGGGGGTCAGAGACCCAGTACTTC. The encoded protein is CAWRASGGSETQYF.

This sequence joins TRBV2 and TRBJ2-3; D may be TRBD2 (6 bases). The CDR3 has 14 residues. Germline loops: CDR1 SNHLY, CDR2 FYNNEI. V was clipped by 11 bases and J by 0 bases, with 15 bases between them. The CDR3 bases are TGTGCCGGGAAAAGCGGGCGCAGCACAGATACGCAGTATTTT. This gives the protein CAGKSGRSTDTQYF.

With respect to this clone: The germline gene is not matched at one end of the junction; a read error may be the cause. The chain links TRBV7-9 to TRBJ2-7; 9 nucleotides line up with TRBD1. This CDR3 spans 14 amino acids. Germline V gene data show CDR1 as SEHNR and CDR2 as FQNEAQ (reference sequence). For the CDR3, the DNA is TGTTCCAGCAGCTTAGTCGGACAGGGGTACGAGCAGTACTTC. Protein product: CSSSLVGQGYEQYF.

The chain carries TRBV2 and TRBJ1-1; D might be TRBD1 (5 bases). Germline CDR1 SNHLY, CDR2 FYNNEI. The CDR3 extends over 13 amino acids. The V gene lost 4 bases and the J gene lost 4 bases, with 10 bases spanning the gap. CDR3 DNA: TGTGCCAGCAGTGTCCAGGGCAGCACTGAAGCTTTCTTT. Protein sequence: CASSVQGSTEAFF.

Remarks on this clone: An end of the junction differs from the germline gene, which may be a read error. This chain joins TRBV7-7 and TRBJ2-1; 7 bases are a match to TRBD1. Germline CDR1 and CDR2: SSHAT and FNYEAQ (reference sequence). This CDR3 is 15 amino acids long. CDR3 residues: CASSSTTGDGNEQFF. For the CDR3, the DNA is TGTGCTAGCAGCTCTACAACAGGGGATGGCAATGAGCAGTTCTTC.

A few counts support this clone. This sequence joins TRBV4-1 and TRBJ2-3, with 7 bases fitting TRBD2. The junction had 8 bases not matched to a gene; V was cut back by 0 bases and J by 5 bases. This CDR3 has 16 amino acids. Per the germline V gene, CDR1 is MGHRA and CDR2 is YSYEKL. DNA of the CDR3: TGCGCCAGCAGCCAAGAGGGGCCCGAGCGGGGAGATACGCAGTATTTT. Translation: CASSQEGPERGDTQYF.

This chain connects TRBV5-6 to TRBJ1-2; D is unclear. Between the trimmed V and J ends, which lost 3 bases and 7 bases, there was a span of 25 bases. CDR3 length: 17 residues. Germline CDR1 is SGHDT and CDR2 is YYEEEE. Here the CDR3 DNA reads TGTGCCAGCAGCTCTCCGTGGCCAAGCCTAAAATCGGGTGGCTACACCTTC. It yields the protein CASSSPWPSLKSGGYTF.

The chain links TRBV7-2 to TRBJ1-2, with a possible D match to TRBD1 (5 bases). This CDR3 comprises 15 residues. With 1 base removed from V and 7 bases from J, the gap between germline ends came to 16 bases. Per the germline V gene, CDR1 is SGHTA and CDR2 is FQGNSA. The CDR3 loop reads CASSLGGLLGSGYTF. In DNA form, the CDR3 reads TGTGCCAGCAGCTTAGGGGGACTCCTGGGGTCTGGCTACACCTTC.

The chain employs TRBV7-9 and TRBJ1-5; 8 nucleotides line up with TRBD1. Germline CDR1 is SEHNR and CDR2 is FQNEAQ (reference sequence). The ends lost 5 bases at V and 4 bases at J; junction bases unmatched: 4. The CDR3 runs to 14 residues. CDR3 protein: CASSLGQGNQPQHF. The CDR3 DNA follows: TGTGCCAGCAGCCTAGGACAGGGAAATCAGCCCCAGCATTTT.

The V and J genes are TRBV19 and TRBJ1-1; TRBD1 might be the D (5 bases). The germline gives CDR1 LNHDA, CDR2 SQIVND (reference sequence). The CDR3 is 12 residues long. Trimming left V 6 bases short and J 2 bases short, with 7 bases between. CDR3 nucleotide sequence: TGTGCCAGTAGCACAGGAAACACTGAAGCTTTCTTT. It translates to CASSTGNTEAFF.

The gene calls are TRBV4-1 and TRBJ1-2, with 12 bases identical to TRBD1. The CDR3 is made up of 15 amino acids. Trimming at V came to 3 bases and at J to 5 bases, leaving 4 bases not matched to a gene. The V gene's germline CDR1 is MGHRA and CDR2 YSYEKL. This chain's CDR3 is CASSQGTGGVYGYTF. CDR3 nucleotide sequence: TGCGCCAGCAGCCAGGGGACAGGGGGCGTGTATGGCTACACCTTC.

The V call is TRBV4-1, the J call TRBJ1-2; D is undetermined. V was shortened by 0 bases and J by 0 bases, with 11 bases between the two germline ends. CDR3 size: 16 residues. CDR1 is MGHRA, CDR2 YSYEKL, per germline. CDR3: CASSQEARLPNYGYTF. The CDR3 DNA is TGCGCCAGCAGCCAAGAAGCGAGGCTCCCTAACTATGGCTACACCTTC.

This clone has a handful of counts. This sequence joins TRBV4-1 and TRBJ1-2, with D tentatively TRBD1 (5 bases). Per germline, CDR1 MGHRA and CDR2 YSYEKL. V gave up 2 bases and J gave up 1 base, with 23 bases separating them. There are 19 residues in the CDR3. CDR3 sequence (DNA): TGCGCCAGCAGCCAACGGTCCCCAATTACTGGAAGGGGTAACTATGGCTACACCTTC. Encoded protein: CASSQRSPITGRGNYGYTF.

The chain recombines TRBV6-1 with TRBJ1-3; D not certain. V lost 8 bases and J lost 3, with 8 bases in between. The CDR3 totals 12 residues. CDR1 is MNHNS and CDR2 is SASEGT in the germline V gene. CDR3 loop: CASLRSGNTIYF. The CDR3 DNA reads TGTGCCAGCTTGAGGAGTGGAAACACCATATATTTT.